This T cell receptor (beta chain) came from a study of blood T cells in healthy people across ages. Primers used in a second PCR of roughly 6 to 11 cycles were a sample-barcoded 5' primer and a J-beta primer mix. TCRdb fed the 5' RACE reads into MiXCR, producing one record per CDR3 protein. The repertoire has about 1,600,000 distinct CDR3 sequences, about 43% of them found once; the top ten carry around 8%. This clonotype was counted between two and nine times. Germline V CDR1 and CDR2: SGHRS, YFSETQ. This CDR3 contains 14 residues. The origin of this receptor is a woman aged 18-29 years in good health. The chain employs TRBV5-1 and TRBJ2-4, with 8 bases matching TRBD1. Judging by the DNA end, TRBJ2-7 fits better; the J call may be wrong. The sample consisted of blood. In DNA form, the CDR3 reads TGCGCCAGCAGCCAACTTCTGACAGGGGACGAGCAGTACTTC. Translated: CASSQLLTGDEQYF.